A selection of T cell receptor beta chains follows, all from one sample in a study of neurological immune-mediated disorders. One entry per CDR3 protein, called by TCRdb with MiXCR from the 5' RACE reads. This table holds some 87,000 distinct CDR3 sequences, less than 15% found once. The sample consisted of PBMCs. These receptors were collected from a female donor with HTLV-1-associated myelopathy (HAM/TSP). CDR3s include the opening cysteine and the closing phenylalanine or tryptophan. The D gene is left open where the match is weak. The size entry is marked missing in some rows and otherwise reads once, few, many or a size class.

TRBJ2-3 | TRBD2 | TRBV20-1 | . | TGCAGTGCTAGAGATGATGAGGGCGGGGGGAAAGATACGCAGTATTTT | CSARDDEGGGKDTQYF
TRBJ2-4 | . | TRBV27 | few | TGTGCCAGCAGTGATCCGAGTTTGGCCCCGGCCAAAAACATTCAGTACTTC | CASSDPSLAPAKNIQYF
TRBJ2-7 | . | TRBV7-8 | many | TGTGCCAGCAGCTTAAACAGGGTCTCCTACGAGCAGTACTTC | CASSLNRVSYEQYF
TRBJ2-7 | TRBD1 | TRBV5-1 | many | TGCGCCAGCAGCTTAGGAATGGGACAGTTCCAGGTCGAGCAGTACTTC | CASSLGMGQFQVEQYF
TRBJ1-2 | . | TRBV6-6 | many | TGTGCCAGCAAGACAGTCGCTTATGGCTACACCTTC | CASKTVAYGYTF
TRBJ1-2 | . | TRBV5-8 | many | TGTGCCAGCAGCTTGGTTACGGATGGCTACACCTTC | CASSLVTDGYTF
TRBJ2-3 | . | TRBV9 | many | TGTGCCAGCAGCGGGTACGCGGCGGCAGGAGATACGCAGTATTTT | CASSGYAAAGDTQYF
TRBJ2-1 | TRBD2 | TRBV5-1 | many | TGCGCCAGCAGCTTGGGTCCCCTAGCGGGGGGGCGGAACAATGAGCAGTTCTTC | CASSLGPLAGGRNNEQFF
TRBJ2-1 | . | TRBV5-5 | many | TGTGCCAGCGGCCGAAGCGAGATCGGGGCCCGCGATGAGCAGTTCTTC | CASGRSEIGARDEQFF
TRBJ2-3 | . | TRBV5-1 | many | TGCGCCAGCAGCTTGGGGGGGGCCGTCACAGATACGCAGTATTTT | CASSLGGAVTDTQYF
TRBJ1-2 | TRBD1 | TRBV20-1 | many | TGCAGTGCTAGTCCCAGGGCTGGGGTCCGGGGACAGGGGATAAACTATGGCTACACCTTC | CSASPRAGVRGQGINYGYTF
TRBJ2-1 | . | TRBV5-1 | many | TGCGCCAGCAGCCCGCAGGGGAGGGGCAATGAGCAGTTCTTC | CASSPQGRGNEQFF
TRBJ2-1 | TRBD2 | TRBV28 | . | TGTGCCAGCAGTTTTGGGGGATTCCCGGGACTAGCGGGGGGCCATTACAATGAGCAGTTCTTC | CASSFGGFPGLAGGHYNEQFF
TRBJ2-1 | . | TRBV5-1 | . | TGCGCCAGCAGCTTGGAGGCTCCCTACAATGAGCAGTTCTTC | CASSLEAPYNEQFF
TRBJ1-2 | TRBD1 | TRBV5-1 | many | TGCGCCAGCAGCTTGGGACAGGGGGCTGGTGGCTACACCTTC | CASSLGQGAGGYTF
TRBJ2-5 | TRBD2 | TRBV25-1 | many | TGTGCCAGCGCTAGCGGGGGGGGGGAGACCCAGTACTTC | CASASGGGETQYF
TRBJ1-2 | TRBD1 | TRBV5-1 | many | TGCGCCAGCAGCCTTCGACAGGGCGGTGGCGGCTACACCTTC | CASSLRQGGGGYTF
TRBJ2-7 | . | TRBV6-1 | many | TGTGCCAGCAGTGAGGGAACTTTCGGGTGGGAGCAGTACTTC | CASSEGTFGWEQYF
TRBJ1-4 | . | TRBV6-6 | many | TGTGCCAGCAGCGCGGGGGGGGAAAAACTGTTTTTT | CASSAGGEKLFF
TRBJ2-1 | TRBD1 | TRBV24-1 | many | TGTGCCACCAGTGACCGGGACAGGGTAGACAATGAGCAGTTCTTC | CATSDRDRVDNEQFF
TRBJ1-5 | . | TRBV28 | many | TGTGCCAGCAGAACCAGGGGCGGCAATCAGCCCCAGCATTTT | CASRTRGGNQPQHF
TRBJ2-3 | TRBD2 | TRBV28 | many | TGTGCCAGCGGCCCTAGCGGCCTCGGGGAAGATACGCAGTATTTT | CASGPSGLGEDTQYF
TRBJ2-3 | . | TRBV12-3/TRBV12-4 | few | TGTGCCAGCAGCCCCTGGGATACGCAGTATTTT | CASSPWDTQYF
TRBJ2-3 | . | TRBV5-1 | . | TGCGCCAGGAGCGACGGGGATGTAGATACGCAGTATTTT | CARSDGDVDTQYF
TRBJ1-1 | TRBD1 | TRBV2 | many | TGTGCCAGCAGTGATAGGGGGCGGGGGACTGAAGCTTTCTTT | CASSDRGRGTEAFF
TRBJ2-5 | . | TRBV7-9 | many | TGTGCCAGCAGCGGAACGCGACTGTACCAAGAGACCCAGTACTTC | CASSGTRLYQETQYF
TRBJ2-1 | . | TRBV21-1 | many | TGTGCCAGCACCTCAACGGTACCCCCGCCCGAGCAGTTCTTC | CASTSTVPPPEQFF
TRBJ2-1 | TRBD1 | TRBV24-1 | . | TGTGCCACCAGTGTCTCGGGACAGCCCTACAATGAGCAGTTCTTC | CATSVSGQPYNEQFF
TRBJ2-7 | . | TRBV6-5 | many | TGTGCCAGCAGTAAGGGACTTTCCTACGAGCAGTACTTC | CASSKGLSYEQYF
TRBJ2-1 | . | TRBV28 | . | TGTGCCAGCGGTTTCCAGCGGAACTACAATGAGCAGTTCTTC | CASGFQRNYNEQFF
TRBJ2-3 | . | TRBV5-1 | . | TGCGCCAGCAGCTGGGGCTTAGACACAGATACGCAGTATTTT | CASSWGLDTDTQYF
TRBJ1-2 | . | TRBV5-8 | many | TGTGCCAGCAGCCGCCAAGGAGGGCCTTATGACTACACCTTC | CASSRQGGPYDYTF
TRBJ2-1 | . | TRBV5-1 | many | TGCGCCAGCAGCCTTGGGGTCACTGGGTTCGAGCAGTTCTTC | CASSLGVTGFEQFF
TRBJ2-1 | . | TRBV6-5 | many | TGTGCCAGCAGTTACTTCCGGGGAAATGACAATGAGCAGTTCTTC | CASSYFRGNDNEQFF
TRBJ2-7 | . | TRBV3-1 | many | TGTGCCAGCAGCCAAGGCCCCCAAAACCCCTACGAGCAGTACTTC | CASSQGPQNPYEQYF
TRBJ2-1 | . | TRBV20-1 | many | TGCAGTGCTAGAGACGGGCGGGGAAGCTCCTACAATGAGCAGTTCTTC | CSARDGRGSSYNEQFF
TRBJ2-5 | TRBD1 | TRBV5-1 | many | TGCGCCAGCAGCTTTGGGACAGCGAGAGGAGAGACCCAGTACTTC | CASSFGTARGETQYF
TRBJ2-3 | TRBD1 | TRBV19 | few | TGTGCCAGTAGTACGACAGGGGACGGACACTGTAGTTTT | CASSTTGDGHCSF
TRBJ2-3 | TRBD2 | TRBV5-1 | . | TGCGCCAGCAGCCCCGGCGGCGGGAGTCTTAGCACAGATACGCAGTATTTT | CASSPGGGSLSTDTQYF
TRBJ2-2 | . | TRBV15 | many | TGTGCCACCAGCAGAGTGTCGGCCGGGGAGCTGTTTTTT | CATSRVSAGELFF
TRBJ1-2 | . | TRBV20-1 | many | TGCAGTGCTAGAGGGGGGGCAGTAGGTCCATCTAACTATGGCTACACCTTC | CSARGGAVGPSNYGYTF
TRBJ2-5 | . | TRBV15 | many | TGTGCTACCAGCAGAGATCGTTTTTGGCAGGCTCAAGAGACCCAGTACTTC | CATSRDRFWQAQETQYF